This T cell receptor (beta chain) was documented in a study of OX40 agonist ivuxolimab in advanced cancers. Study-level findings and limits: Low levels of normalized T-cell clonal expansion also appeared in some nonresponders.

Details on this clone: Its antigen is still unknown. The same CDR3 arises from other DNA sequences in this sample as well.

Trimming stripped 3 bases from V and 4 bases from J, with 7 bases between. The CDR3 covers 13 residues. The germline V gene has CDR1 SGHRS and CDR2 YFSETQ. Blood sampling was done at baseline, cycle 4 day 1, and cycle 7 day 1. Here immunoSEQ multiplex PCR was the method, and the copy in TCRdb shows in-frame clones only, minus some. The sample lists over 55,000 clones; 80% to 85% were seen once. The source of this sequence is an adult with an advanced solid tumor such as melanoma, head and neck, liver or kidney cancer. The rearrangement uses TRBV5-1 and TRBJ2-2; D gene uncertain. The specimen was CD4+ or CD8+ T cells sorted from blood, collected in a trial of the OX40 agonist ivuxolimab. The CDR3 DNA follows: TGCGCCAGCAGCTATGACGTCACCGGGGAGCTGTTTTTT. It encodes CASSYDVTGELFF.